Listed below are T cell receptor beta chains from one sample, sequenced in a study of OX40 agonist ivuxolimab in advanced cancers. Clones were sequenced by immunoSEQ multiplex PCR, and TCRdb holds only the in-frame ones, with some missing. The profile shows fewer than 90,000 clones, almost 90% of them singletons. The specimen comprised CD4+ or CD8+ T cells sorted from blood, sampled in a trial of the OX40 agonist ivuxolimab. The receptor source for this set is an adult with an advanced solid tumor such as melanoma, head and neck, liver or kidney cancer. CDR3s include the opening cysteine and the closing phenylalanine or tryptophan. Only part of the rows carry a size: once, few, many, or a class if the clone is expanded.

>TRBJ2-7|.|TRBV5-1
CASSLVREAEQYF
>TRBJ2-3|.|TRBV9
CASSPRTGGGTDTQYF
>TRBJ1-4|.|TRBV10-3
CATMGTATNEKLFF
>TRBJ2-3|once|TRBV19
CASRDTSPTDTQYF
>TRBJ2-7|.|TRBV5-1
CARGISRGSHEQYF
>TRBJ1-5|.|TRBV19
CASTGRDRGQRNQPQHF
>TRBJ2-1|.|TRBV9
CASSVAQTSGGSSYNEQFF
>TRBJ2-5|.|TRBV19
CASSIRPPYRGRGDETQYF
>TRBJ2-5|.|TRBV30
CAWSKGQETQYF
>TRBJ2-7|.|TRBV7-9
CASSAGGAAYEQYF
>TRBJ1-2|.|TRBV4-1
CASSQDLGRSSYYGYTF
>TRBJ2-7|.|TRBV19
CASSTDRDGEQYF
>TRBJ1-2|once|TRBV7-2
CASSQDLGGRFPGYTF
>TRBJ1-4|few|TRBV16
CASSPNGGTNEKLFF
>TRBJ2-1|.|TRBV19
CASSGPGRGDNEQFF
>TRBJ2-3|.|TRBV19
CASSIGLDRAATDTQYF
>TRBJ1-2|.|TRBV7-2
CASSLGLGGNYGYTF
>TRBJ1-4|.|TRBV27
CASSSTDRATNEKLFF
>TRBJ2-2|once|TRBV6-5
CASRKDRGSPGELFF
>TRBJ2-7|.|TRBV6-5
CATASDLGEQYF
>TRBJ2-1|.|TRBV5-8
CASSLGSAGGAEQFF
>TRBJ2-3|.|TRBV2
CVTSESTDTQYF
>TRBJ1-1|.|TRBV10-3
CAISEFMAEPGAFF
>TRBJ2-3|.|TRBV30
CAWGRTQPRYF
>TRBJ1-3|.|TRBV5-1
CASSLGGHLNTIYF
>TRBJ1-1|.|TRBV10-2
CASSESRGTEAFF
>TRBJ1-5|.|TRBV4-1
CASSQDLRARQPQHF
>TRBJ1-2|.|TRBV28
CATRTGGNYYGYTF
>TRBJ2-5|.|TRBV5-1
CASSSGIGLETQYF
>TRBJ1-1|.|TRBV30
CAWSNRVGVNTEAFF
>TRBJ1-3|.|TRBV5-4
CASSPNGGAGNTIYF
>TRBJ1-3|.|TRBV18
CASSPSMGLSGNTIYF
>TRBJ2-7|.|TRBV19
CASSIVWASGDEQYF
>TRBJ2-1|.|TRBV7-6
CASSFDPRGTRNNEQFF
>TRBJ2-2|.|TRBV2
CASSERRGDTGELFF